One and the same sample provided the 27 T cell receptor beta chains below, sequenced in a study of blood T cell repertoires in COVID-19. Sequencing used immunoSEQ multiplex PCR; TCRdb keeps in-frame clones, though not all of them. The sample lists around 140,000 clones; roughly 86% were seen once. Sequencing input: peripheral blood. Receptors were obtained from a woman aged 70-85 years with COVID-19, enrolled during active disease.

This chain connects TRBV15 to TRBJ2-7; D might be TRBD2 (6 bases). CDR1 is LNHNV and CDR2 is YYDKDF in the germline V gene (reference sequence). V lost 1 base to trimming and J lost 0 bases, with 13 bases between them. The CDR3 extends over 16 amino acids. CDR3 DNA sequence: TGTGCCACCAGCAGAGTTGGGCGGGGCAGCTCCTACGAGCAGTACTTC. This translates into CATSRVGRGSSYEQYF.

The genes are TRBV9 and TRBJ1-6, with D perhaps matching TRBD1 (6 bases). Germline V CDR1 and CDR2: SGDLS, YYNGEE. The V gene lost 0 bases and the J gene lost 5 bases, with 12 bases spanning the gap. The CDR3 has 16 amino acids. Written as DNA, the CDR3 is TGTGCCAGCAGCGTAGGGGCAGGGGAAAATAATTCACCCCTCCACTTT. Protein: CASSVGAGENNSPLHF. Full variable domain (outside the CDR3, taken from reference TRBV9 and TRBJ1-6): DSGVTQTPKHLITATGQRVTLRCSPRSGDLSVYWYQQSLDQGLQFLIQYYNGEERAKGNILERFSAQQFPDLHSELNLSSLELGDSALYFCASSVGAGENNSPLHFGNGTRLTVT.

The chain links TRBV29-1 to TRBJ1-1; no clear D. The CDR3 is made up of 12 amino acids. Trimming left V 5 bases short and J 1 base short, with 8 bases between. Germline V gives CDR1 SQVTM, CDR2 ANQGSEA. The chain's CDR3 is CSVNAGNTEAFF. CDR3 in DNA: TGCAGCGTTAACGCCGGGAACACTGAAGCTTTCTTT.

The chain combines TRBV30 with TRBJ2-2; D ambiguous. Looked up from germline, CDR1 is GTSNPN and CDR2 is SVGIG (reference sequence). The CDR3 contains 15 residues. V lost 2 bases and J lost 3, with 13 bases in between. DNA of the CDR3: TGTGCCTGGAGTCTCGCTAGTGCCGACACCGGGGAGCTGTTTTTT. It is translated as CAWSLASADTGELFF.

This sequence joins TRBV6-6 and TRBJ1-5; D remains unclear. V dropped 8 bases and J dropped 0 bases, with 11 bases sitting between them. Germline CDR1 and CDR2: MNHNY and SVGAGI (reference sequence). There are 14 residues in the CDR3. The CDR3 DNA follows: TGTGCCAGCCGGGCGGGCACTAGCAATCAGCCCCAGCATTTT. Its translation: CASRAGTSNQPQHF.

This sequence joins TRBV19 and TRBJ1-2; 10 bases align to TRBD1. This CDR3 contains 15 residues. Germline lookup yields CDR1 LNHDA and CDR2 SQIVND (reference sequence). The trim removed 6 bases at V and 5 bases at J, leaving 9 bases unmatched. CDR3 sequence (DNA): TGTGCCAGTAGACATACCGGGACAGGGGCTTATGGCTACACCTTC. Amino acid sequence: CASRHTGTGAYGYTF.

The rearrangement uses TRBV5-1 and TRBJ1-3; 10 bases match TRBD1. V shed 2 bases and J 2 bases; nucleotides not matched to a gene: 13. CDR1 is SGHRS, CDR2 YFSETQ, per germline. This CDR3 spans 19 amino acids. In nucleotides, the CDR3 is TGCGCCAGCAGCTTCTCCGGGACAGGGGCGTCTGGGACTGGAAACACCATATATTTT. This sequence encodes CASSFSGTGASGTGNTIYF.

The chain combines TRBV7-9 with TRBJ2-3, with D tentatively TRBD1 (6 bases). This CDR3 contains 16 residues. Germline V gene sequence: CDR1 SEHNR, CDR2 FQNEAQ (reference sequence). Trimming took 1 base from V and 0 from J, leaving 11 bases between them. This chain's CDR3 is CASSLVRQASTDTQYF. As DNA, the CDR3 is TGTGCCAGCAGCTTAGTAAGACAGGCTAGCACAGATACGCAGTATTTT.

The chain uses TRBV11-3 and TRBJ2-5; 8 nucleotides match TRBD1. Germline lookup yields CDR1 SGHNT and CDR2 YENEEA. The V gene end was trimmed by 5 bases and the J gene end by 5 bases; junction bases not matched to a gene: 4. The CDR3 runs to 13 residues. The CDR3 sequence: CASSPDRGETQYF. For the CDR3, the DNA is TGTGCCAGCAGCCCAGACAGGGGCGAGACCCAGTACTTC. Full variable domain (rest looked up from reference TRBV11-3 and TRBJ2-5): EAGVVQSPRYKIIEKKQPVAFWCNPISGHNTLYWYLQNLGQGPELLIRYENEEAVDDSQLPKDRFSAERLKGVDSTLKIQPAELGDSAVYLCASSPDRGETQYFGPGTRLLVL.

This clone was detected many times. The J gene is TRBJ2-1, the V gene TRBV2, with D tentatively TRBD2 (6 bases). This CDR3 has 16 amino acids. Germline loops: CDR1 SNHLY, CDR2 FYNNEI. V lost 3 bases and J lost 4, with 16 bases in between. This CDR3 is CASSDSLAGNYNEQFF. In nucleotides, the CDR3 is TGTGCCAGCAGTGACAGCCTTGCGGGGAATTACAATGAGCAGTTCTTC.

This chain's CDR3 is CASSKDRSQETQYF. The CDR3 bases are TGTGCCAGCAGCAAGGACAGGTCCCAAGAGACCCAGTACTTC. This chain links TRBV11-2 with TRBJ2-5; 7 bases are a match to TRBD1. Germline V CDR1 and CDR2: SGHAT, FQNNGV. The CDR3 is 14 residues long. V lost 5 bases and J lost 1; bases outside the gene matches: 4.

The J gene is TRBJ2-3, the V gene TRBV10-3; 7 nucleotides align to TRBD2. The junction had 3 bases not matched to a gene; V was cut back by 8 bases and J by 1 base. This CDR3 is built from 13 residues. Germline V gene lookup returns CDR1 ENHRY and CDR2 SYGVKD. CDR3: CAIDGGGTDTQYF. The CDR3 DNA follows: TGTGCCATCGATGGGGGGGGCACAGATACGCAGTATTTT.

V gene TRBV5-1 combines with J gene TRBJ1-1; 9 bases fit TRBD1. The germline CDR1 and CDR2 sequences are SGHRS and YFSETQ. This CDR3 is built from 15 residues. V shed 3 bases and J 6 bases; nucleotides not matched to a gene: 9. CDR3 sequence reads: CASSSGDREGSEAFF. The CDR3 DNA reads as TGCGCCAGCAGCTCGGGGGACAGGGAGGGCTCTGAAGCTTTCTTT.

The chain links TRBV3-1 (or the pseudogene TRBV3-2) to TRBJ1-1; D is uncertain. In germline, CDR1 is LGHDT, CDR2 YNNKEL (reference sequence). The CDR3 runs to 13 residues. V was pared by 1 base and J by 1 base, with 4 bases between. The CDR3 here is CASSQASNTEAFF. The DNA of the CDR3 is TGTGCCAGCAGCCAAGCTTCGAACACTGAAGCTTTCTTT.

The chain combines TRBV5-1 with TRBJ1-1, with D tentatively TRBD1 (5 bases). CDR1 and CDR2 (germline): SGHRS, YFSETQ. The CDR3 extends over 14 amino acids. The V end was cut by 5 bases, the J end by 2 bases, with 13 bases between. CDR3 region: CASRPGGGNTEAFF. The CDR3 DNA reads TGCGCCAGCAGACCGGGCGGGGGTAACACTGAAGCTTTCTTT.

This chain connects TRBV15 to TRBJ2-3; 13 nucleotides line up with TRBD2. From germline, CDR1 is LNHNV and CDR2 YYDKDF (reference sequence). The J segment lost 2 bases and the V segment lost 4 bases, leaving 3 bases of the junction unmatched. The CDR3 runs 16 residues. The CDR3 region has the DNA TGTGCCACCAGCACAGGACTAGCGGGGGCCACAGATACGCAGTATTTT. Encoded protein: CATSTGLAGATDTQYF.

The J gene is TRBJ2-5, the V gene TRBV3-1 (or the pseudogene TRBV3-2); 7 positions agree with TRBD2. This CDR3 spans 15 amino acids. The V gene end was trimmed by 2 bases and the J gene end by 2 bases; junction bases not matched to a gene: 5. CDR1 and CDR2 from the germline V gene are LGHDT and YNNKEL (reference sequence). This CDR3 reads CASSQSLAAQETQYF. The CDR3 coding sequence is TGTGCCAGCAGCCAATCCCTAGCGGCGCAAGAGACCCAGTACTTC.

This clone was recorded only once. The chain links TRBV9 to TRBJ1-1; D is undetermined. This CDR3 is 14 amino acids long. Trimming shortened V by 0 bases and J by 0 bases, and 6 bases separated the two germline ends. Germline lookup yields CDR1 SGDLS and CDR2 YYNGEE. CDR3 in DNA: TGTGCCAGCAGCGTAGCCAGTTTGAACACTGAAGCTTTCTTT. Translating gives CASSVASLNTEAFF. Based on the CDR3 plus reference TRBV9 and TRBJ1-1, the full variable domain is DSGVTQTPKHLITATGQRVTLRCSPRSGDLSVYWYQQSLDQGLQFLIQYYNGEERAKGNILERFSAQQFPDLHSELNLSSLELGDSALYFCASSVASLNTEAFFGQGTRLTVV.

This sequence joins TRBV19 and TRBJ1-2; 7 bases fit TRBD1. The CDR3 runs 14 residues. J lost 8 bases, V lost 5 bases, and 11 bases had no gene match. Germline V gives CDR1 LNHDA, CDR2 SQIVND (reference sequence). DNA of the CDR3: TGTGCCAGTAGTGTCACGACAGGGTCGGTCGGCTACACCTTC. It yields the protein CASSVTTGSVGYTF.

The chain links TRBV2 to TRBJ1-5; 7 bases line up with TRBD1. The trim removed 6 bases at V and 3 bases at J, leaving 5 bases unmatched. In germline, CDR1 is SNHLY, CDR2 FYNNEI. This CDR3 has 14 amino acids. The CDR3 here is CASRGQTVNQPQHF. CDR3 nucleotides: TGTGCCAGCAGGGGACAGACAGTCAATCAGCCCCAGCATTTT. Complete variable domain (other parts from reference TRBV2 and TRBJ1-5): EPEVTQTPSHQVTQMGQEVILRCVPISNHLYFYWYRQILGQKVEFLVSFYNNEISEKSEIFDDQFSVERPDGSNFTLKIRSTKLEDSAMYFCASRGQTVNQPQHFGDGTRLSIL.

The V and J genes are TRBV19 and TRBJ1-5; 8 nucleotides match TRBD1. The V segment lost 5 bases and the J segment 0 bases; nucleotides outside the gene matches: 9. The CDR3 is 17 residues long. The germline CDR1 and CDR2 sequences are LNHDA and SQIVND (reference sequence). CDR3 sequence: CASSPTGGGNSNQPQHF. For the CDR3, the DNA is TGTGCCAGTAGTCCAACAGGGGGAGGGAATAGCAATCAGCCCCAGCATTTT.

This chain joins TRBV18 and TRBJ2-5, with 10 nucleotides matching TRBD2. V trimming: 6 bases; J trimming: 1 base; junction bases outside the gene matches: 8. The germline V gene encodes CDR1 KGHSH and CDR2 LQKENI. The CDR3 runs to 16 residues. This chain's CDR3 is CASSSGGAGGQETQYF. CDR3 nucleotides: TGTGCCAGCTCCAGCGGGGGGGCCGGTGGCCAAGAGACCCAGTACTTC.

This rearrangement joins TRBV9 to TRBJ1-2; the D gene is possibly TRBD1 (6 bases). Germline CDR1 reads SGDLS; CDR2 reads YYNGEE. Trimming shortened V by 4 bases and J by 8 bases, and 27 bases separated the two germline ends. This CDR3 contains 17 residues. CDR3 DNA: TGTGCCAGCAGCCCCCGGCGGACAGACGCGAAGAAAACGGGCTACACCTTC. This encodes CASSPRRTDAKKTGYTF.

The gene calls are TRBV10-3 and TRBJ2-1, with TRBD2 identical over 8 bases. Germline values: CDR1 ENHRY, CDR2 SYGVKD. The CDR3 contains 16 residues. With 3 bases clipped from V and 8 bases from J, the junction kept 12 bases outside the gene matches. CDR3 in DNA: TGTGCCATCAGTGATGGTGGGGGACTAGAGGGGTATGAGCAGTTCTTC. Translation gives CAISDGGGLEGYEQFF.

V is TRBV6-1 and J is TRBJ1-2, with D possibly matching TRBD1 (5 bases). Germline CDR1 MNHNS, CDR2 SASEGT. CDR3 length: 18 residues. Between the trimmed V and J ends, which lost 2 bases and 2 bases, there was a span of 21 bases. This CDR3 is CASSEYDPGGVGNYGYTF. The CDR3 DNA reads as TGTGCCAGCAGTGAATATGACCCCGGAGGGGTTGGAAACTATGGCTACACCTTC.

The chain couples TRBV5-1 to TRBJ2-3, with 9 bases fitting TRBD2. The CDR3 spans 15 residues. Germline V gene data show CDR1 as SGHRS and CDR2 as YFSETQ. V lost 7 bases, J lost 3 bases, and 9 bases stayed unmatched. Here the CDR3 reads CASGPAGGMTDTQYF. In nucleotides, the CDR3 is TGCGCCAGCGGACCGGCGGGGGGGATGACAGATACGCAGTATTTT. Based on the CDR3 plus reference TRBV5-1 and TRBJ2-3, the full variable domain is KAGVTQTPRYLIKTRGQQVTLSCSPISGHRSVSWYQQTPGQGLQFLFEYFSETQRNKGNFPGRFSGRQFSNSRSEMNVSTLELGDSALYLCASGPAGGMTDTQYFGPGTRLTVL.

The rearrangement uses TRBV5-1 and TRBJ2-4, with 7 bases lining up with TRBD2. V shed 0 bases, J shed 5 bases, and the junction held 2 bases outside the gene matches. CDR3 length: 14 residues. Germline V gene sequence: CDR1 SGHRS, CDR2 YFSETQ. CDR3 bases: TGCGCCAGCAGCTTGGGGGAGGGGCAAAACATTCAGTACTTC. It yields the protein CASSLGEGQNIQYF.